This T cell receptor beta chain was identified during a study of control samples from healthy donors and cancer patients. The V end was cut by 5 bases, the J end by 4 bases, with 17 bases between. The CDR3 runs to 16 residues. The germline V gene has CDR1 LNHDA and CDR2 SQIVND (reference sequence). Generated by immunoSEQ multiplex PCR, the TCRdb table keeps only in-frame clones and is missing some. Among approximately 150,000 clones listed, approximately 93% were seen once. The sequenced sample consisted of blood. The receptor comes from a man younger than 30 in good health. The chain employs TRBV19 and TRBJ1-4; D may be TRBD1 (6 bases). CDR3 loop: CASSLEQTGYNEKLFF. CDR3 DNA: TGTGCCAGTAGTCTCGAACAGACAGGTTATAATGAAAAACTGTTTTTT.